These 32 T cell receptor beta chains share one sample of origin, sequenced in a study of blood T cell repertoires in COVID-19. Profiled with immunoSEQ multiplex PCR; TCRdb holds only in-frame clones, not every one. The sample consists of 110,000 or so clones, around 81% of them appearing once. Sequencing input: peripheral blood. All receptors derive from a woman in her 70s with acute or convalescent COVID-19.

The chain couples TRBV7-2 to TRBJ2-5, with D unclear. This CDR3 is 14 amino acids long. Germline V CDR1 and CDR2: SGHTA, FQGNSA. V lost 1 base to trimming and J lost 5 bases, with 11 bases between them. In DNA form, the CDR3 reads TGTGCCAGCAGCTTAGATGCCCTACCGGAGACCCAGTACTTC. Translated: CASSLDALPETQYF.

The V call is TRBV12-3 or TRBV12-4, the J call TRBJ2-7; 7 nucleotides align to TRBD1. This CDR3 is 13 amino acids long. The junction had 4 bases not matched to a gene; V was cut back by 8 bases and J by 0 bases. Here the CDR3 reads CASARDSSYEQYF. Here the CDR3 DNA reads TGTGCCAGCGCGAGGGACAGCTCCTACGAGCAGTACTTC.

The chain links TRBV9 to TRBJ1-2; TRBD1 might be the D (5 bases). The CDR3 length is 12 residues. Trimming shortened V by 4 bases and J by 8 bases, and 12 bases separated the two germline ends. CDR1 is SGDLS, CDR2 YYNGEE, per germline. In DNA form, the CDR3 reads TGTGCCAGCAGCCTAACAGGTCTCGGCTACACCTTC. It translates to CASSLTGLGYTF. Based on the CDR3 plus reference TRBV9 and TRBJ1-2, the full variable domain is DSGVTQTPKHLITATGQRVTLRCSPRSGDLSVYWYQQSLDQGLQFLIQYYNGEERAKGNILERFSAQQFPDLHSELNLSSLELGDSALYFCASSLTGLGYTFGSGTRLTVV.

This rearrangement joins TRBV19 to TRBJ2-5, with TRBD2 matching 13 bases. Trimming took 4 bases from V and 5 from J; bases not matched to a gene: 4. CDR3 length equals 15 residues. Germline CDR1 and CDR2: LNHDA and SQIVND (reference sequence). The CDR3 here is CASSRGTSGMETQYF. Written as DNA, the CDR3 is TGTGCCAGTAGTAGAGGGACTAGCGGGATGGAGACCCAGTACTTC.

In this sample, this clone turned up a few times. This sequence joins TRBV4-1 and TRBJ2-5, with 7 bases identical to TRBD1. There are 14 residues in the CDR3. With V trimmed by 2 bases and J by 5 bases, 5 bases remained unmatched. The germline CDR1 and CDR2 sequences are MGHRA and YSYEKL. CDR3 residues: CASSQTQGWETQYF. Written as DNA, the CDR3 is TGCGCCAGCAGCCAAACACAGGGGTGGGAGACCCAGTACTTC.

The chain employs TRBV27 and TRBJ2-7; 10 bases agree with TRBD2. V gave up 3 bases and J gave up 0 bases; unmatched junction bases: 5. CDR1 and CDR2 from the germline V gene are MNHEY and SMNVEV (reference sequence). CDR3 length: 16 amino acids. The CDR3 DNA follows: TGTGCCAGCAGTTTGGGACTAGCGCGCTCCTCCTACGAGCAGTACTTC. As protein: CASSLGLARSSYEQYF.

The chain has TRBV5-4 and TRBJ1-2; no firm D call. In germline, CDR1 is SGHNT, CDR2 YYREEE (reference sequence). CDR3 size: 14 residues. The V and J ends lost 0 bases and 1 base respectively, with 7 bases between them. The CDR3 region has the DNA TGTGCCAGCAGCTTGGATCGGGATAACTATGGCTACACCTTC. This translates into CASSLDRDNYGYTF.

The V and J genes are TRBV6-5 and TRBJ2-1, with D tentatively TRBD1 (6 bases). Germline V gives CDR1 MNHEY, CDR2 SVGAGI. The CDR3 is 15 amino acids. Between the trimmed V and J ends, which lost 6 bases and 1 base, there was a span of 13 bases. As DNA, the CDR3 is TGTGCCAGCAGCTGGACAGCTTCTTCCTACAATGAGCAGTTCTTC. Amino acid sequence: CASSWTASSYNEQFF.

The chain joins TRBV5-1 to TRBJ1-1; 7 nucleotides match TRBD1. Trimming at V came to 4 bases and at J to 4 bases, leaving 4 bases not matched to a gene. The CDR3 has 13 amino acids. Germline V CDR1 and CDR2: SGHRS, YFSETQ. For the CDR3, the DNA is TGCGCCAGCAGCGTTAGACAGGGCACTGAAGCTTTCTTT. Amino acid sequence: CASSVRQGTEAFF.

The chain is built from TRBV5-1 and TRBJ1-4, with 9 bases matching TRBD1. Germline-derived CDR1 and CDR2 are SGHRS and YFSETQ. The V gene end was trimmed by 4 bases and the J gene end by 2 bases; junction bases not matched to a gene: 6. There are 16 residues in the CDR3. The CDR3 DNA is TGCGCCAGCAGCCTCGATGGACAGGGGACTAATGAAAAACTGTTTTTT. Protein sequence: CASSLDGQGTNEKLFF.

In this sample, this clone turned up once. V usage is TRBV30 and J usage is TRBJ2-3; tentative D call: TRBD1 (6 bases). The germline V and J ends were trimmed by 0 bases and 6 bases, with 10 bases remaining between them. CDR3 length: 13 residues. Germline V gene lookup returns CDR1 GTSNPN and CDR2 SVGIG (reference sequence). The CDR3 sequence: CAWSVPGADTQYF. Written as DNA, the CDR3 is TGTGCCTGGAGTGTACCAGGGGCCGATACGCAGTATTTT.

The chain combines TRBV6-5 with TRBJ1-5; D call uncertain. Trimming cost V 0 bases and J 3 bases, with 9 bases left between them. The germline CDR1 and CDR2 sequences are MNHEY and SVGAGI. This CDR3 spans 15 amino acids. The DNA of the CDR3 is TGTGCCAGCAGTTACTCGAGGGTTCCCAATCAGCCCCAGCATTTT. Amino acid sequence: CASSYSRVPNQPQHF.

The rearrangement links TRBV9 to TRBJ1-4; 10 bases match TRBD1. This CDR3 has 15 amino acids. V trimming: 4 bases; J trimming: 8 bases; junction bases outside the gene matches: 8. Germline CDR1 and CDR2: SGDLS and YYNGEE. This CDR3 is CASSPGTGAGEKLFF. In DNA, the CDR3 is TGTGCCAGCAGCCCCGGGACAGGGGCGGGCGAAAAACTGTTTTTT. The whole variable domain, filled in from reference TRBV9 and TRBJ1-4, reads DSGVTQTPKHLITATGQRVTLRCSPRSGDLSVYWYQQSLDQGLQFLIQYYNGEERAKGNILERFSAQQFPDLHSELNLSSLELGDSALYFCASSPGTGAGEKLFFGSGTQLSVL.

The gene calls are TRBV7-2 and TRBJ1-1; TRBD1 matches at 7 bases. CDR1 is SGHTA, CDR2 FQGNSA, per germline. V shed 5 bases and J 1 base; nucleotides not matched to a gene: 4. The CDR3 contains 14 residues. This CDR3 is CASSARTGNTEAFF. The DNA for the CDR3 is TGTGCCAGCAGCGCCAGGACAGGGAACACTGAAGCTTTCTTT.

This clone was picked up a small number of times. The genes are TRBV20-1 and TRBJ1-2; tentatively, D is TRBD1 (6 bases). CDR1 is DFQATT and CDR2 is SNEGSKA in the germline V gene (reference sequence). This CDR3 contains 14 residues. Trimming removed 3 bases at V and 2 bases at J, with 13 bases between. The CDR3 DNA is TGCAGTGCTAGTTGGCAGGGGACCAACTATGGCTACACCTTC. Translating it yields CSASWQGTNYGYTF.

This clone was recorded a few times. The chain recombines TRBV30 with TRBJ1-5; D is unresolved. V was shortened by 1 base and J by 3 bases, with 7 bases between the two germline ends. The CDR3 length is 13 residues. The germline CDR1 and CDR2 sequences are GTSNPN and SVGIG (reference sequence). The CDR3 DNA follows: TGTGCCTGGAGTGCCGGGGACAATCAGCCCCAGCATTTT. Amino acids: CAWSAGDNQPQHF.

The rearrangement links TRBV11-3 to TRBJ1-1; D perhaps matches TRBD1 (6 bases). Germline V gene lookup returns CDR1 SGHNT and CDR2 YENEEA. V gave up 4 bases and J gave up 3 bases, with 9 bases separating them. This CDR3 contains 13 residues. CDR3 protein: CASSSYRDTEAFF. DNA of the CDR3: TGTGCCAGCAGCTCCTACAGGGACACTGAAGCTTTCTTT. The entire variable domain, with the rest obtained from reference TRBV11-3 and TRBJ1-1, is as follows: EAGVVQSPRYKIIEKKQPVAFWCNPISGHNTLYWYLQNLGQGPELLIRYENEEAVDDSQLPKDRFSAERLKGVDSTLKIQPAELGDSAVYLCASSSYRDTEAFFGQGTRLTVV.

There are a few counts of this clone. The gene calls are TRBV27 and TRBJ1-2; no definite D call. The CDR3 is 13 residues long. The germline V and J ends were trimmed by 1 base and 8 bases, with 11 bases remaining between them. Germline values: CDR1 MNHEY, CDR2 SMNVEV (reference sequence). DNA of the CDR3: TGTGCCAGCAGTTTATTGGGCGGCGGGGGCTACACCTTC. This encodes CASSLLGGGGYTF.

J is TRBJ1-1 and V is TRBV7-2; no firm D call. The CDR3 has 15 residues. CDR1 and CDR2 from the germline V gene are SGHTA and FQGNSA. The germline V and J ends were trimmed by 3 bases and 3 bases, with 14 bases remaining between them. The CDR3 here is CASSLESGSDTEAFF. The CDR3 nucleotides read TGTGCCAGCAGCTTGGAGTCGGGGAGCGACACTGAAGCTTTCTTT. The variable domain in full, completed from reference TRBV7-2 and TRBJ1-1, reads GAGVSQSPSNKVTEKGKDVELRCDPISGHTALYWYRQSLGQGLEFLIYFQGNSAPDKSGLPSDRFSAERTGGSVSTLTIQRTQQEDSAVYLCASSLESGSDTEAFFGQGTRLTVV.

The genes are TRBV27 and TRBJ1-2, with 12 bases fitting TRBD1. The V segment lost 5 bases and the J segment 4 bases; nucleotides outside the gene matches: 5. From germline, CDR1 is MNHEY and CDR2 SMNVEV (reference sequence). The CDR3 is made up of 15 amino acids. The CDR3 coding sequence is TGTGCCAGCAGTATGGGACAGGGGGCAATCTATGGCTACACCTTC. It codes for CASSMGQGAIYGYTF.

Here the CDR3 reads CASSLGAGGYEQYF. The CDR3 region has the DNA TGTGCCAGCAGCTTAGGAGCAGGGGGTTACGAGCAGTACTTC. The J gene is TRBJ2-7, the V gene TRBV7-6, with 7 positions matching TRBD1. The J segment lost 4 bases and the V segment lost 1 base, leaving 4 bases of the junction unmatched. Germline-derived CDR1 and CDR2 are SGHVS and FNYEAQ. The CDR3 totals 14 residues.

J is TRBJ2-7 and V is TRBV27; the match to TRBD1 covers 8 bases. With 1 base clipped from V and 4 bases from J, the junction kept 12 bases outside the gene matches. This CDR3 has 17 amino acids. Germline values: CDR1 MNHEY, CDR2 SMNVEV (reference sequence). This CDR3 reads CASSLLPPGQGRYEQYF. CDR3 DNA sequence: TGTGCCAGCAGTTTATTACCCCCCGGACAGGGAAGGTACGAGCAGTACTTC.

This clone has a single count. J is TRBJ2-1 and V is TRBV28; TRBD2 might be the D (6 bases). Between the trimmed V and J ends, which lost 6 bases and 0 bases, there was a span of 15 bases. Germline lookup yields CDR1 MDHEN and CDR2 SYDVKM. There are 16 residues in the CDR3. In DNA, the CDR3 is TGTGCCAGCAGCCGCGCGACGGGACTCTCCTACAATGAGCAGTTCTTC. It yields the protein CASSRATGLSYNEQFF.

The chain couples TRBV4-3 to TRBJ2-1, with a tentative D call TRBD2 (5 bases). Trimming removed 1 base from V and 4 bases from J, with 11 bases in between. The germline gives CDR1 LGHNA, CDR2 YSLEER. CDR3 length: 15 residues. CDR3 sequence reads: CASSQGGLGYNEQFF. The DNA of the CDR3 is TGCGCCAGCAGCCAAGGCGGGCTAGGATACAATGAGCAGTTCTTC.

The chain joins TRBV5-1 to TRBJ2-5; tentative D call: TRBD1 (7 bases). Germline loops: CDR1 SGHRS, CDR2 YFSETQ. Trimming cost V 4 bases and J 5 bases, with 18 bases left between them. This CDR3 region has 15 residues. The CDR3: CASSVAGTDRETQYF. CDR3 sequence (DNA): TGCGCCAGCAGCGTGGCGGGGACAGATAGGGAGACCCAGTACTTC.

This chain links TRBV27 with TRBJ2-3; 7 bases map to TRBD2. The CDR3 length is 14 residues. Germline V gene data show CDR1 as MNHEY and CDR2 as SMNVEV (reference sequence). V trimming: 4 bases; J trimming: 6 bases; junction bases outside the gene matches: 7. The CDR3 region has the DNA TGTGCCAGCAGTTCGTGGGAGGGCCGGGATACGCAGTATTTT. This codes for CASSSWEGRDTQYF.

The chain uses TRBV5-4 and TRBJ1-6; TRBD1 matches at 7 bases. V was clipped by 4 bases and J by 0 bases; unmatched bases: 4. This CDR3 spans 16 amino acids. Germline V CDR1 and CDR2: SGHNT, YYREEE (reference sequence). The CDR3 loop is CASSRDRVSYNSPLHF. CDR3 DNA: TGTGCCAGCAGCCGGGACAGAGTCTCCTATAATTCACCCCTCCACTTT.

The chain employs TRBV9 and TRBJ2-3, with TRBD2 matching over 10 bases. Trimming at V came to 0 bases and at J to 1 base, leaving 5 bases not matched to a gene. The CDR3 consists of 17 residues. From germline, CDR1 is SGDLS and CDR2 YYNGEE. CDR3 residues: CASSVGVAGGGTDTQYF. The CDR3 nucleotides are TGTGCCAGCAGCGTAGGGGTAGCGGGGGGAGGCACAGATACGCAGTATTTT.

The CDR3 here is CASSVNDYGYTF. The CDR3 coding sequence is TGTGCCAGCAGTGTCAATGACTATGGCTACACCTTC. The J gene is TRBJ1-2, the V gene TRBV2; no definite D call. The germline V and J ends were trimmed by 4 bases and 3 bases, with 6 bases remaining between them. CDR1 is SNHLY and CDR2 is FYNNEI in the germline V gene. The CDR3 extends over 12 amino acids.

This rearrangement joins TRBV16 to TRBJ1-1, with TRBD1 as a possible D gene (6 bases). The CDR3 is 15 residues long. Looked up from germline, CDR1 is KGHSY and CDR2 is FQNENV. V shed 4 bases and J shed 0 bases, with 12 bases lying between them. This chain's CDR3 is CASSPLWTVNTEAFF. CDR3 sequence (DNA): TGTGCCAGCAGCCCCCTTTGGACAGTGAACACTGAAGCTTTCTTT.

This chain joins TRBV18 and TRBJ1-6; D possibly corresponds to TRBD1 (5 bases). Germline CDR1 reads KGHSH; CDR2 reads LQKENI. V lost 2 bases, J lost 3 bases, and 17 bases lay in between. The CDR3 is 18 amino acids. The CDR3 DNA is TGTGCCAGCTCACCATCCACCGCCATCAGGGACTATAATTCACCCCTCCACTTT. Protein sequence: CASSPSTAIRDYNSPLHF.

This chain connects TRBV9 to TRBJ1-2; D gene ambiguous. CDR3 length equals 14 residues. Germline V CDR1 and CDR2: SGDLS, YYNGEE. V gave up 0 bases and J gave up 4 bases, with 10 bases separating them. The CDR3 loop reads CASSVATGSYGYTF. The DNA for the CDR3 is TGTGCCAGCAGCGTAGCTACGGGTAGCTATGGCTACACCTTC. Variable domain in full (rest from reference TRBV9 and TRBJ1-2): DSGVTQTPKHLITATGQRVTLRCSPRSGDLSVYWYQQSLDQGLQFLIQYYNGEERAKGNILERFSAQQFPDLHSELNLSSLELGDSALYFCASSVATGSYGYTFGSGTRLTVV.